This is a list of T cell receptor beta chains from one sample in a study of OX40 agonist ivuxolimab in advanced cancers. Data came from immunoSEQ multiplex PCR; TCRdb stores just in-frame clones and leaves some out. The repertoire holds 65,000 to 70,000 clones, with around 90% as singletons. This sample comprised CD4+ or CD8+ T cells sorted from blood, obtained in a trial of the OX40 agonist ivuxolimab. The receptors were gathered from an adult with an advanced solid tumor such as melanoma, head and neck, liver or kidney cancer. CDR3s include the opening cysteine and the closing phenylalanine or tryptophan. Fields, in order: V gene, clone size, D gene, J gene, CDR3 protein, CDR3 DNA. A D gene is named only where the DNA matches it firmly. Clone size, where shown, is once, few, many, or a class for clones that have expanded.

TRBV7-8	.	.	TRBJ2-5	CASSIVRTAETQYF	TGTGCCAGCAGCATAGTTAGGACAGCAGAGACCCAGTACTTC
TRBV5-1	.	TRBD1	TRBJ2-7	CASSLNDRGLDEQYF	TGCGCCAGCAGCCTTAACGACAGGGGGCTTGACGAGCAGTACTTC
TRBV7-8	.	.	TRBJ2-7	CASSKAGSLRGDEQYF	TGTGCCAGCAGCAAAGCCGGGAGCTTGCGAGGAGACGAGCAGTACTTC
TRBV4-3	.	.	TRBJ2-5	CASSQGAGVKGTQYF	TGCGCCAGCAGCCAAGGAGCGGGCGTCAAGGGGACCCAGTACTTC
TRBV12-5	.	.	TRBJ2-3	CASGLSDTQYF	TGTGCTAGTGGTTTATCGGATACGCAGTATTTT
TRBV7-9	.	.	TRBJ1-1	CASSLGALGTEAFF	TGTGCCAGCAGCTTGGGGGCGCTGGGCACTGAAGCTTTCTTT
TRBV28	.	.	TRBJ2-7	CASSSEDSVTYGQYF	TGTGCCAGCAGTAGCGAGGACAGTGTTACTTACGGGCAGTACTTC
TRBV6-5	.	.	TRBJ1-2	CASSIGLYGYTF	TGTGCCAGCAGTATCGGACTTTATGGCTACACCTTC
TRBV18	.	TRBD1	TRBJ1-2	CASSPDRVVYGYTF	TGTGCCAGCTCACCAGACAGGGTAGTCTATGGCTACACCTTC
TRBV7-3	once	TRBD2	TRBJ2-3	CASSLMTSGSDTQYF	TGTGCCAGCAGCTTAATGACTAGCGGGAGTGATACGCAGTATTTT
TRBV7-2	.	.	TRBJ2-1	CASSLERLASYNEQFF	TGTGCCAGCAGCTTAGAGCGTCTAGCCAGTTACAATGAGCAGTTCTTC
TRBV6-5	.	TRBD1	TRBJ1-5	CASRRTGVDQPQHF	TGTGCCAGCAGACGGACAGGAGTAGATCAGCCCCAGCATTTT
TRBV6-5	once	.	TRBJ1-2	CASRGTGSNYGYTF	TGTGCCAGCAGGGGAACAGGTTCTAACTATGGCTACACCTTC
TRBV5-6	.	.	TRBJ1-5	CASSLWVQGNQPQHF	TGTGCCAGCAGCTTGTGGGTCCAAGGGAATCAGCCCCAGCATTTT
TRBV28	.	TRBD1	TRBJ1-5	CASSPRRTGRDQPQHF	TGTGCCAGCAGCCCCCGCAGGACAGGGAGGGATCAGCCCCAGCATTTT
TRBV27	.	.	TRBJ1-2	CASSSKGGGYTF	TGTGCCAGCAGTTCAAAGGGGGGTGGCTACACCTTC
TRBV4-1	.	.	TRBJ2-1	CASSQQGLDNEQFF	TGCGCCAGCAGCCAGCAGGGGCTTGACAATGAGCAGTTCTTC
TRBV7-2	.	.	TRBJ2-4	CASSSSRLAKNIQYF	TGTGCCAGCAGCTCCTCACGGTTGGCCAAAAACATTCAGTACTTC
TRBV29-1	.	TRBD1	TRBJ1-5	CSARTGEQPQHF	TGCAGCGCCCGGACAGGGGAGCAGCCCCAGCATTTT
TRBV11-3	.	.	TRBJ2-7	CASSPRQATYEQYF	TGTGCCAGCAGCCCAAGACAAGCTACCTACGAGCAGTACTTC
TRBV6-4	.	.	TRBJ2-7	CASSERGGAYEQYF	TGTGCCAGCAGTGAAAGGGGGGGGGCCTACGAGCAGTACTTC
TRBV6-1	.	TRBD1	TRBJ1-5	CASRETGTGLGQPQHF	TGTGCCAGCAGGGAAACCGGGACAGGGCTGGGACAGCCCCAGCATTTT
TRBV18	.	.	TRBJ1-5	CASSPGGGGNQPQHF	TGTGCCAGCTCACCGGGAGGGGGAGGTAATCAGCCCCAGCATTTT
TRBV2	.	.	TRBJ2-7	CASSAQQYEQYF	TGTGCCAGCAGCGCTCAACAATACGAGCAGTACTTC
TRBV7-8	.	.	TRBJ1-3	CASSFQGGISGNTIYF	TGTGCCAGCAGCTTCCAGGGCGGGATCTCTGGAAACACCATATATTTT
TRBV6-5	.	.	TRBJ1-3	CASRHPPKGNMIYF	TGTGCCAGCAGACACCCGCCCAAGGGAAACATGATATATTTT
TRBV6-6	once	.	TRBJ1-3	CASSYSASGNTIYF	TGTGCCAGCAGTTACTCAGCCTCTGGAAACACCATATATTTT
TRBV5-1	once	.	TRBJ1-5	CASSLGYVGQGIQPQHF	TGCGCCAGCAGCTTGGGTTACGTGGGTCAGGGGATCCAGCCCCAGCATTTT
TRBV28	.	.	TRBJ2-1	CALGGREQFF	TGTGCCCTAGGGGGACGTGAGCAGTTCTTC
TRBV7-9	.	.	TRBJ2-2	CASSLIRERTGELFF	TGTGCCAGCAGCTTAATCAGGGAACGCACCGGGGAGCTGTTTTTT
TRBV28	.	.	TRBJ1-1	CASSPARSTEAFF	TGTGCCAGCAGTCCTGCGAGGAGCACTGAAGCTTTCTTT
TRBV5-1	once	TRBD2	TRBJ2-1	CASSLADLGTSGHNEQFF	TGCGCCAGCAGCTTGGCCGACCTCGGGACTAGCGGACACAATGAGCAGTTCTTC
TRBV6-5	.	.	TRBJ2-2	CASSVTGNGAGELFF	TGTGCCAGCAGTGTAACAGGGAACGGTGCCGGGGAGCTGTTTTTT
TRBV19	once	TRBD2	TRBJ2-7	CASSPPGGHSSYEQYF	TGTGCCAGTAGCCCCCCGGGGGGGCACAGCTCCTACGAGCAGTACTTC
TRBV7-8	.	TRBD2	TRBJ2-5	CASSFRGSSGRPMETQYF	TGTGCCAGCAGCTTCCGAGGGTCTAGCGGGAGGCCCATGGAGACCCAGTACTTC
TRBV6-6	.	.	TRBJ1-2	CASSFRQDINYGYTF	TGTGCCAGCAGCTTCCGACAGGATATTAACTATGGCTACACCTTC
TRBV19	.	TRBD1	TRBJ1-5	CASRETGGSIQPQHF	TGTGCCAGTAGAGAAACAGGGGGGTCGATCCAGCCCCAGCATTTT
TRBV7-2	.	.	TRBJ2-7	CASSLASGNGEQYF	TGTGCCAGCAGCTTAGCGTCAGGGAACGGCGAGCAGTACTTC
TRBV28	.	.	TRBJ1-4	CASSSFGATNEKLFF	TGTGCCAGCAGTTCTTTCGGTGCAACTAATGAAAAACTGTTTTTT
TRBV9	.	.	TRBJ2-2	CASSLDLQGTGELFF	TGTGCCAGCAGTTTGGACCTCCAGGGAACCGGGGAGCTGTTTTTT